The clone carrying this T cell receptor beta chain was observed a handful of times. What it binds is not known. This sample stems from a study of CD8 T cells in ankylosing spondylitis. The study, taken as a whole, reports: Certain motif variants had earlier been reported in reactive arthritis synovial fluid and blood. Characteristic of ankylosing spondylitis blood, it appeared, was a TCR beta motif comprising roughly 8 highly homologous variants. According to the report, clones linked to the disease were significantly enriched in matched synovial fluid samples taken from ankylosing spondylitis patients. Relatively rare in peripheral blood, disease-linked clones were also CD8+.

Quantitative 5'-RACE with molecular barcodes was used to make the TCR beta libraries. TCRdb called the 5' RACE reads again in MiXCR, with one record for every CDR3 protein. The table has 800,000 to 900,000 distinct CDR3 sequences, approximately 12% seen once. Trimming removed 2 bases from V and 4 bases from J; junction bases left unmatched: 8. Germline CDR1 ENHRY, CDR2 SYGVKD. The CDR3 sequence is 18 residues long. The rearrangement uses TRBV10-3 and TRBJ2-3; 14 bases map to TRBD2. The source of this sequence is a male donor with ankylosing spondylitis. Sequencing used blood, either unsorted or a sorted T cell fraction (not recorded which). This CDR3 is CAISERGGTSGGADTQYF. The CDR3 DNA sequence: TGTGCCATCAGTGAGAGAGGAGGGACTAGCGGGGGTGCAGATACGCAGTATTTT.